This T cell receptor beta chain originates from a study of shared clonotypes between healthy human individuals. General study findings and limits: Naive subsets usually exceeded memory subsets in estimated richness.

Comment on this clone: Its antigen is unidentified.

Trimming shortened V by 0 bases and J by 1 base, and 6 bases separated the two germline ends. In germline, CDR1 is MNHEY, CDR2 SVGAGI. This CDR3 has 14 amino acids. The repertoire was sequenced with immunoSEQ multiplex PCR; TCRdb's copy has only in-frame clones and lacks some. This sample has roughly 1.5 million clones, with 95% to 99% found just once. The sequenced sample was naive CD4+ T cells sorted from blood. Subset here: CD45RA+ positively selected. This chain connects TRBV6-5 to TRBJ1-2; no clear D gene. The sequence was obtained from a man aged 25-45 years in good health. CDR3 loop: CASSYSTSNYGYTF. The CDR3 nucleotides read TGTGCCAGCAGTTACTCCACAAGTAACTATGGCTACACCTTC.